This T cell receptor beta chain was sequenced for a study of CD8+CD57+ T cells in acquired aplastic anemia. Study overall: On average, sorted CD4+ and CD8+ cells gave about 3.1 ug of DNA.

CDR3 and TCR beta VDJ profiling relied on a genomic DNA template. TCRdb used MiXCR to reprocess the reads, holding one entry per CDR3 protein. The data contain 100,000 to 150,000 distinct CDR3 sequences, around two fifths of them singletons. The V gene lost 4 bases and the J gene lost 7 bases, with 13 bases spanning the gap. The CDR3 contains 13 residues. Germline CDR1 SNHLY, CDR2 FYNNEI. Sequenced input: sorted CD4+, CD8+, or CD8+CD57+ T cells (not recorded which) from PBMCs. The genes are TRBV2 and TRBJ1-1, with D tentatively TRBD1 (6 bases). This TCR was recovered from a human donor in good health, serving as a control. The CDR3 DNA is TGTGCCAGCAGTGGTGACCCAGGGGTTGAAGCTTTCTTT. This gives the protein CASSGDPGVEAFF. Together with reference TRBV2 and TRBJ1-1, the CDR3 gives the full variable domain: EPEVTQTPSHQVTQMGQEVILRCVPISNHLYFYWYRQILGQKVEFLVSFYNNEISEKSEIFDDQFSVERPDGSNFTLKIRSTKLEDSAMYFCASSGDPGVEAFFGQGTRLTVV.